The present TCR beta chain was sequenced within a study of early T cells in non-severe SARS-CoV-2 infection. This clonotype was detected ten times or more. MiXCR, applied by TCRdb to the 5' RACE reads, yields one record per CDR3 protein. Seen here are almost 65,000 distinct CDR3 sequences, around 4.6% observed once, and the top ten hold around 5%. This CDR3 has 13 residues. V was pared by 1 base and J by 6 bases, with 10 bases between. Germline CDR1 reads SGHAT; CDR2 reads FQNNGV. The sequencing sample was made of whole blood. The source of this sequence is an adult who was a healthcare worker with PCR-confirmed SARS-CoV-2 infection or an uninfected control (not recorded which). V is TRBV11-2 and J is TRBJ2-7, with D tentatively TRBD2 (5 bases). CDR3 in amino acids: CASSLGGLLEQYF. CDR3 DNA sequence: TGTGCCAGCAGCTTAGGAGGGTTGCTCGAGCAGTACTTC.